This is a list of T cell receptor beta chains from one sample in a study of cytomegalovirus exposure and HLA in healthy donors. Here immunoSEQ multiplex PCR was the method, and the copy in TCRdb shows in-frame clones only, minus some. Of over 65,000 clones detected, around 79% appear once; the ten largest clones hold almost 7.5%. Material: PBMCs. These receptors all stem from a woman in her thirties in good health and CMV-seropositive. Each CDR3 is given without its conserved first and last residue.

v_gene: TRBV5-8
CDR3aa: ASSLPGQANTEAF

v_gene: TRBV28
CDR3aa: AISREAGAETQY

v_gene: TRBV20-1
CDR3aa: SILDYGYT

v_gene: TRBV2
CDR3aa: ASSAGPGLLGYT

v_gene: TRBV6-5
CDR3aa: ASSYSALGGGYGYT

v_gene: TRBV7-2
CDR3aa: ASSLGRGEGEKLF

v_gene: TRBV29-1
CDR3aa: SVSQGRNTEAF

v_gene: TRBV30
CDR3aa: AWSRREAF

v_gene: TRBV4-2
CDR3aa: ASSQTTSGSDEQY

v_gene: TRBV7-9
CDR3aa: ASNKWALGRGNTEAF

v_gene: TRBV28
CDR3aa: ASSFPGVARETQY

v_gene: TRBV5-4
CDR3aa: ASKQGLGYT

v_gene: TRBV6-6
CDR3aa: ASSATENYGYT

v_gene: TRBV6-5
CDR3aa: ASSRQGAAGNTIY

v_gene: TRBV11-3
CDR3aa: ASSRKTGGNTEAF

v_gene: TRBV29-1
CDR3aa: IGGGRNT

v_gene: TRBV28
CDR3aa: ASSLGGAFYEQY

v_gene: TRBV5-4
CDR3aa: ASSPRRLAGSYEQY

v_gene: TRBV19
CDR3aa: ASKRAGANEKLF

v_gene: TRBV9
CDR3aa: ASSAGTSALRGSYEQY

v_gene: TRBV6-5
CDR3aa: ASSYSTGAVGF

v_gene: TRBV28
CDR3aa: ASRGTSVSDTQY

v_gene: TRBV5-1
CDR3aa: ASSFTGDTEAF

v_gene: TRBV5-1
CDR3aa: ASSLADSYGYT

v_gene: TRBV2
CDR3aa: ASSEYYEQY

v_gene: TRBV10-1
CDR3aa: ASSDANRDSLTGELF

v_gene: TRBV4-3
CDR3aa: ASSQDPVGAEAF

v_gene: TRBV2
CDR3aa: ATGTSGVNEQF

v_gene: TRBV9
CDR3aa: ASSVDSLNTEAF

v_gene: TRBV6-5
CDR3aa: ASSSGGLPYEQY

v_gene: TRBV7-9
CDR3aa: ASSFGRLGQALAKNIQY

v_gene: TRBV28
CDR3aa: ASGWAQTTEAF